This TCR beta chain was documented in a study of beta chain features in type 1 diabetes. Findings and limits, study-wide: Shortening that was moderate but significant affected the TCRB CDR3s of Type 1 diabetes patients in all four CD4+ subsets. There was no resolution here of whether HLA type influences TCRB rearrangement. There were fewer insertions and more deletions at the VDJ junctions of type 1 diabetes patients.

As for this clone: Its antigen is as yet unknown.

The isolated RNA, all of it, was reverse transcribed, so expressed TCRB transcripts were what got sequenced. Using immunoSEQ multiplex PCR, the repertoire was profiled, and TCRdb retains in-frame clones only, with some absent. The data contain hundreds of thousands of clones, 11% of them seen just once; the ten biggest clones take up approximately 0.017%. Heparinised blood was drawn once per donor, averaging roughly 0.11 L. Per germline, CDR1 LNHDA and CDR2 SQIVND (reference sequence). With 5 bases clipped from V and 11 bases from J, the junction kept 8 bases outside the gene matches. CDR3 length: 15 amino acids.

The rearrangement joins TRBV19 to TRBJ1-6, with 11 bases identical to TRBD1. This TCR was sampled from a man aged 30 to 45 with type 1 diabetes. The sequenced sample consisted of naive CD4+ T cells from blood. The CDR3 protein is CASSPTGQGVTPLHF. In DNA, the CDR3 is TGTGCCAGTAGTCCAACGGGACAGGGGGTGACACCCCTCCACTTT.